Below, 26 T cell receptor beta chains from the same sample are listed, as sequenced in a study of T-cell memory formation after mild COVID-19. Each CDR3 protein gets one entry after TCRdb re-called the 5' RACE reads with MiXCR. The sample holds roughly 240,000 distinct CDR3 sequences, approximately 15% seen once. Sequencing was performed on PBMCs or a T cell subset sorted from them (not recorded which). These receptors were collected from an adult woman who had mild COVID-19 (a few samples of this study predate the infection). Cell type and time point are not known.

The chain joins TRBV11-2 to TRBJ1-2; D is uncertain. Looked up from germline, CDR1 is SGHAT and CDR2 is FQNNGV. There are 14 residues in the CDR3. Trimming left V 2 bases short and J 7 bases short, with 14 bases between. The CDR3 nucleotides read TGTGCCAGCAGCTTAATGGGAGCGGGTTCTGGCTACACCTTC. It yields the protein CASSLMGAGSGYTF.

The chain has TRBV6-5 and TRBJ2-5, with 8 bases aligning to TRBD1. V was pared by 2 bases and J by 4 bases, with 6 bases of the junction left unmatched. The CDR3 spans 15 residues. CDR1 is MNHEY and CDR2 is SVGAGI in the germline V gene. CDR3 nucleotide sequence: TGTGCCAGCAGTTACCGAGGGACAGGAGGAGAGACCCAGTACTTC. Amino acid sequence: CASSYRGTGGETQYF.

This clonotype was found a few times. The gene calls are TRBV5-4 and TRBJ2-3; D unclear. V gave up 4 bases and J gave up 6 bases, with 12 bases separating them. Per the germline V gene, CDR1 is SGHNT and CDR2 is YYREEE (reference sequence). The CDR3 runs 13 residues. As DNA, the CDR3 is TGTGCCAGCAGCACTCCACTTGGGGATACGCAGTATTTT. Its protein is CASSTPLGDTQYF.

This chain uses TRBV29-1 with TRBJ1-2, with D unclear. The V end was cut by 2 bases, the J end by 8 bases, with 6 bases between. Germline CDR1 is SQVTM and CDR2 is ANQGSEA. This CDR3 region has 10 residues. CDR3 amino acids: CSVETHGYTF. The CDR3 bases are TGCAGCGTTGAAACTCACGGCTACACCTTC. The whole variable domain, remainder taken from reference TRBV29-1 and TRBJ1-2, is SAVISQKPSRDICQRGTSLTIQCQVDSQVTMMFWYRQQPGQSLTLIATANQGSEATYESGFVIDKFPISRPNLTFSTLTVSNMSPEDSSIYLCSVETHGYTFGSGTRLTVV.

The gene calls are TRBV4-1 and TRBJ1-1; D may be TRBD1 (5 bases). V lost 1 base and J 6 bases, leaving 21 bases between the germline ends. The germline gives CDR1 MGHRA, CDR2 YSYEKL. The CDR3 totals 17 residues. The CDR3 sequence is CASSQAIKRGAESEAFF. DNA of the CDR3: TGCGCCAGCAGCCAAGCCATTAAGAGGGGCGCGGAGTCTGAAGCTTTCTTT.

In its sample, this clonotype was seen many times. The chain has TRBV7-9 and TRBJ2-1; 8 nucleotides agree with TRBD2. This CDR3 contains 14 residues. The V gene end was trimmed by 4 bases and the J gene end by 3 bases; junction bases not matched to a gene: 2. CDR1 and CDR2 from the germline V gene are SEHNR and FQNEAQ (reference sequence). The CDR3 protein is CASSSSGSYNEQFF. In nucleotides, the CDR3 is TGTGCCAGCAGCTCGAGCGGGAGCTACAATGAGCAGTTCTTC.

This clonotype has a handful of counts. The chain carries TRBV7-8 and TRBJ2-1; 9 nucleotides agree with TRBD2. The CDR3 runs to 15 residues. Germline V CDR1 and CDR2: SGHVS, FQNEAQ. The V and J ends lost 2 bases and 9 bases, in that order; junction bases with no gene match: 8. CDR3 in amino acids: CASSLRRGGSGEQFF. CDR3 DNA: TGTGCCAGCAGCTTAAGGCGGGGGGGCAGCGGTGAGCAGTTCTTC.

The chain has TRBV6-1 and TRBJ1-2; D is perhaps TRBD1 (5 bases). The V end lost 1 base, the J end lost 7 bases, and 16 bases lay between the germline ends. There are 15 residues in the CDR3. Germline-derived CDR1 and CDR2 are MNHNS and SASEGT. The CDR3 DNA sequence: TGTGCCAGCAGTGAAGGGCATGGGGCAGGCTCTGGCTACACCTTC. Its protein is CASSEGHGAGSGYTF.

Details on this clonotype: Germline is not matched at one junction end, which may reflect a read error. The chain is built from TRBV7-2 and TRBJ2-3; D is undetermined. CDR1 SGHTA and CDR2 FQGNSA come from the germline V gene. The CDR3 runs to 14 residues. This CDR3 reads CASSLLPHRPPHDF. CDR3 coding DNA: TGTGCCAGCAGTCTCCTACCTCATCGGCCCCCCCATGATTTT.

The V and J genes are TRBV11-2 and TRBJ1-5; a weak D match, TRBD1 (6 bases). V lost 5 bases and J 5 bases, leaving 10 bases between the germline ends. This CDR3 has 13 amino acids. CDR1 is SGHAT, CDR2 FQNNGV, per germline. The CDR3 spells CASSKDRYQPQHF. The CDR3 DNA reads TGTGCCAGCAGCAAGGACAGATATCAGCCCCAGCATTTT.

This clonotype was seen a few times. This sequence joins TRBV3-1 and TRBJ1-6; the D is unclear. The CDR3 consists of 14 residues. Germline CDR1 is LGHDT and CDR2 is YNNKEL (reference sequence). Between the trimmed V and J ends, which lost 1 base and 6 bases, there was a span of 7 bases. The CDR3 here is CASSQVRGNSPLHF. The CDR3 nucleotides are TGTGCCAGCAGCCAAGTCCGCGGTAATTCACCCCTCCACTTT. Supplemented by reference TRBV3-1 and TRBJ1-6, the full variable domain reads DTAVSQTPKYLVTQMGNDKSIKCEQNLGHDTMYWYKQDSKKFLKIMFSYNNKELIINETVPNRFSPKSPDKAHLNLHINSLELGDSAVYFCASSQVRGNSPLHFGNGTRLTVT.

This sequence joins TRBV10-3 and TRBJ2-7; TRBD2 matches at 7 bases. CDR3 length equals 14 residues. Germline loops: CDR1 ENHRY, CDR2 SYGVKD. The junction had 9 bases not matched to a gene; V was cut back by 10 bases and J by 0 bases. Here the CDR3 reads CATHSGTVSYEQYF. For the CDR3, the DNA is TGTGCCACCCACAGCGGGACTGTCTCCTACGAGCAGTACTTC.

This clonotype was detected only a few times. The rearrangement links TRBV5-5 to TRBJ2-6; D unclear. Between the trimmed V and J ends, which lost 2 bases and 0 bases, there was a span of 15 bases. Germline V gene lookup returns CDR1 SGHKS and CDR2 YYEKEE (reference sequence). This CDR3 region has 18 residues. CDR3 sequence reads: CASSFVLPGHSGANVLTF. The CDR3 region has the DNA TGTGCCAGCAGCTTCGTACTTCCAGGTCACTCTGGGGCCAACGTCCTGACTTTC.

The V gene is TRBV20-1, the J gene TRBJ2-7; 7 bases match TRBD1. V trimming: 0 bases; J trimming: 5 bases; junction bases outside the gene matches: 7. Germline V gene data show CDR1 as DFQATT and CDR2 as SNEGSKA (reference sequence). The CDR3 runs to 14 residues. Here the CDR3 DNA reads TGCAGTGCTAGAGATACAGGGGAAAACAACGAGCAGTACTTC. This gives the protein CSARDTGENNEQYF.

This clonotype was detected a few times. V and J are TRBV7-2 and TRBJ2-3, with 7 bases identical to TRBD2. The CDR3 has 16 amino acids. Germline assignment: CDR1 SGHTA and CDR2 FQGNSA. V was clipped by 6 bases and J by 1 base; unmatched bases: 10. The CDR3 loop is CASRSLPRGGTDTQYF. CDR3 DNA sequence: TGTGCCAGCAGATCTCTCCCACGGGGGGGCACAGATACGCAGTATTTT. The full variable domain, with the rest looked up from reference TRBV7-2 and TRBJ2-3, is GAGVSQSPSNKVTEKGKDVELRCDPISGHTALYWYRQSLGQGLEFLIYFQGNSAPDKSGLPSDRFSAERTGGSVSTLTIQRTQQEDSAVYLCASRSLPRGGTDTQYFGPGTRLTVL.

The chain has TRBV7-2 and TRBJ2-3, with 9 positions matching TRBD2. V shed 6 bases, J shed 1 base, and the junction held 8 bases outside the gene matches. Germline values: CDR1 SGHTA, CDR2 FQGNSA. This CDR3 is 16 amino acids long. In DNA, the CDR3 is TGTGCCAGCAGTTCGATGGGCGGGGGGGGCACAGATACGCAGTATTTT. It yields the protein CASSSMGGGGTDTQYF.

The rearrangement uses TRBV19 and TRBJ2-1; a weak D match, TRBD2 (7 bases). The CDR3 loop spans 16 amino acids. CDR1 is LNHDA and CDR2 is SQIVND in the germline V gene (reference sequence). V was cut by 6 bases and J by 3 bases, with 18 bases left in between. CDR3 in DNA: TGTGCCAGTAGCTCCAGGCGGGGGCGAGACTACAATGAGCAGTTCTTC. Protein sequence: CASSSRRGRDYNEQFF.

The chain employs TRBV9 and TRBJ2-2; D is ambiguous. Germline CDR1 SGDLS, CDR2 YYNGEE. The CDR3 is 13 amino acids. The germline V and J ends were trimmed by 0 bases and 4 bases, with 4 bases remaining between them. The CDR3 sequence is CASSVAGTGELFF. Here the CDR3 DNA reads TGTGCCAGCAGCGTAGCCGGCACCGGGGAGCTGTTTTTT.

The chain couples TRBV18 to TRBJ1-1, with 8 nucleotides matching TRBD1. Unmatched junction bases numbered 10, after V lost 6 bases and J lost 1 base. The CDR3 has 16 residues. The germline CDR1 and CDR2 sequences are KGHSH and LQKENI. DNA of the CDR3: TGTGCCAGCTCGGTTGGACAGGGAGACTCGAACACTGAAGCTTTCTTT. Translating gives CASSVGQGDSNTEAFF.

CDR3 coding DNA: TGCAGTGCGAAGACAGGGACAGGGGCCAACGTCCTGACTTTC. As protein: CSAKTGTGANVLTF. V usage is TRBV20-1 and J usage is TRBJ2-6; 7 positions agree with TRBD1. The CDR3 is 14 amino acids. V shed 6 bases and J 4 bases; nucleotides not matched to a gene: 6. Germline loops: CDR1 DFQATT, CDR2 SNEGSKA (reference sequence).

In its sample, this clonotype was seen a few times. The V and J genes are TRBV12-3 or TRBV12-4 and TRBJ1-2, with D possibly being TRBD1 (6 bases). This CDR3 is built from 13 residues. Trimming shortened V by 7 bases and J by 8 bases, and 17 bases separated the two germline ends. Written as DNA, the CDR3 is TGTGCCAGCACCATCGGGCAGGGGCAAGGCTACACCTTC. Its protein is CASTIGQGQGYTF.

In nucleotides, the CDR3 is TGTGCCAGCAGCCAAGAGCCGGACAGGGTCTTCGAGACCCAGTACTTC. Translating gives CASSQEPDRVFETQYF. The V and J genes are TRBV4-2 and TRBJ2-5, with 8 bases aligning to TRBD1. V gave up 0 bases and J gave up 5 bases; unmatched junction bases: 8. Germline CDR1 and CDR2: LGHNA and YNFKEQ. The CDR3 covers 16 residues.

By proportion, this clonotype is medium-sized. This chain connects TRBV25-1 to TRBJ2-1; 7 bases map to TRBD2. The V segment lost 6 bases and the J segment 0 bases; nucleotides outside the gene matches: 8. Germline values: CDR1 MGHDK, CDR2 SYGVNS. The length of the CDR3 is 16 residues. The CDR3 bases are TGTGCCAGCAGACCTGGGGGGGGGAGCTCCTACAATGAGCAGTTCTTC. This encodes CASRPGGGSSYNEQFF.

The chain couples TRBV27 to TRBJ2-7, with D tentatively TRBD2 (5 bases). Germline V lookup: CDR1 MNHEY, CDR2 SMNVEV (reference sequence). V was shortened by 0 bases and J by 2 bases, with 11 bases between the two germline ends. This CDR3 has 15 amino acids. Here the CDR3 reads CASSLSGGQTYEQYF. The CDR3 coding sequence is TGTGCCAGCAGTTTATCGGGCGGGCAAACCTACGAGCAGTACTTC.

This clonotype was detected only a few times. The CDR3 protein is CASTLSGRDQETQYF. In nucleotides, the CDR3 is TGTGCCAGCACCCTTAGCGGGCGGGACCAAGAGACCCAGTACTTC. J is TRBJ2-5 and V is TRBV9; TRBD2 aligns across 7 bases. The CDR3 has 15 residues. V was clipped by 6 bases and J by 0 bases; unmatched bases: 8. CDR1 is SGDLS and CDR2 is YYNGEE in the germline V gene.

This clonotype has a count of ten or more. The CDR3 region has the DNA TGTGCCAGCAGTTCCGGACTAGCGGAGATCGGGTACTTC. This codes for CASSSGLAEIGYF. The V and J genes are TRBV7-8 and TRBJ2-7; TRBD2 matches 10 bases. After removal of 6 bases from V and 12 bases from J, the junction contained 11 bases not matched to a gene. Germline V CDR1 and CDR2: SGHVS, FQNEAQ. This CDR3 has 13 residues.